This passage covers 31 T cell receptor beta chains from one sample sequenced in a study of graft-versus-host responses after intestinal transplantation. Method: immunoSEQ multiplex PCR; TCRdb's copy keeps in-frame clones and lacks some. The table has about 7,000 clones, 25% to 40% seen once. Investigators plated approximately 200,000 CFSE-labeled responder cells together with approximately 200,000 irradiated stimulator cells labeled with violet dye. This specimen consisted of alloreactive CD8+ T cells from a mixed lymphocyte reaction culture, obtained before transplantation. The subset denotes: CFSE-low proliferating T cells sorted from roughly six-day pre-transplant mixed lymphocyte reaction (GvH or HvG direction). The receptors stem from a human patient who was an organ donor for intestinal transplantation.

The chain uses TRBV20-1 and TRBJ2-7; a weak D match, TRBD2 (5 bases). CDR1 is DFQATT and CDR2 is SNEGSKA in the germline V gene (reference sequence). V was clipped by 5 bases and J by 6 bases, with 11 bases between them. The CDR3 has 11 amino acids. The DNA for the CDR3 is TGCAGTGCTCCCGGACTTAGCGAGCAGTACTTC. It specifies CSAPGLSEQYF.

The chain recombines TRBV4-1 with TRBJ2-1; 10 bases are a match to TRBD2. V dropped 5 bases and J dropped 9; count of bases not matched to a gene: 7. Germline CDR1 and CDR2: MGHRA and YSYEKL. The CDR3 has 14 residues. The CDR3 is CASSVSGGAGEQFF. The CDR3 region has the DNA TGCGCCAGCAGCGTGAGCGGGGGGGCGGGTGAGCAGTTCTTC.

By sample share, this clone is large. V gene TRBV10-3 combines with J gene TRBJ1-2; a possible D gene is TRBD1 (6 bases). The CDR3 is made up of 14 amino acids. V was shortened by 3 bases and J by 4 bases, with 12 bases between the two germline ends. From germline, CDR1 is ENHRY and CDR2 SYGVKD. The CDR3 DNA follows: TGTGCCATCAGTGATTTGGGGGGGCTCTATGGCTACACCTTC. Amino acids: CAISDLGGLYGYTF.

This clone is categorized as medium-sized (0.01 to 0.1%). The chain uses TRBV6-6 and TRBJ1-6; 10 positions agree with TRBD1. This CDR3 contains 15 residues. CDR1 MNHNY and CDR2 SVGAGI come from the germline V gene (reference sequence). Losses at the gene ends were 6 bases for V and 6 bases for J; bases not matched to a gene: 5. The CDR3 here is CASRKRDRGNSPLHF. As DNA, the CDR3 is TGTGCCAGCAGAAAAAGGGACAGGGGTAATTCACCCCTCCACTTT.

This clone qualifies as medium-sized. The gene calls are TRBV15 and TRBJ2-1; D is possibly TRBD1 (5 bases). Germline values: CDR1 LNHNV, CDR2 YYDKDF (reference sequence). The germline V and J ends were trimmed by 1 base and 0 bases, with 13 bases remaining between them. This CDR3 is 17 amino acids long. Here the CDR3 DNA reads TGTGCCACCAGCAGAGCTACCCCCAGGGCCTCCTACAATGAGCAGTTCTTC. It encodes CATSRATPRASYNEQFF.

CDR3 DNA: TGCGCCAGCAGCCAGGGACTAGCGGGGCGCTACACAGATACGCAGTATTTT. It specifies CASSQGLAGRYTDTQYF. The chain uses TRBV4-1 and TRBJ2-3; TRBD2 agrees at 13 bases. CDR3 length equals 17 residues. With 3 bases clipped from V and 2 bases from J, the junction kept 5 bases outside the gene matches. Per germline, CDR1 MGHRA and CDR2 YSYEKL.

This clone was picked up a small number of times. The V and J genes are TRBV9 and TRBJ1-4; TRBD1 might be the D (6 bases). V was shortened by 3 bases and J by 6 bases, with 15 bases between the two germline ends. The CDR3 is 15 residues long. From germline, CDR1 is SGDLS and CDR2 YYNGEE. This CDR3 reads CASSAGQTTHEKLFF. The CDR3 coding sequence is TGTGCCAGCAGCGCTGGACAGACCACCCATGAAAAACTGTTTTTT.

This clone was counted a few times. This chain connects TRBV9 to TRBJ2-7; tentative D call: TRBD1 (6 bases). V lost 0 bases to trimming and J lost 3 bases, with 10 bases between them. Germline V gene sequence: CDR1 SGDLS, CDR2 YYNGEE. The CDR3 has 14 residues. In DNA form, the CDR3 reads TGTGCCAGCAGCGTAGCCGCAGGGGACTACGAGCAGTACTTC. It is translated as CASSVAAGDYEQYF.

By share, this clone ranks as medium-sized (0.01 to 0.1%). The chain has TRBV5-1 and TRBJ1-3, with TRBD1 as a possible D gene (5 bases). CDR1 is SGHRS, CDR2 YFSETQ, per germline. V dropped 0 bases and J dropped 3 bases, with 10 bases sitting between them. This CDR3 is built from 15 residues. The CDR3 loop reads CASSLEGEDGNTIYF. CDR3 bases: TGCGCCAGCAGCTTGGAAGGGGAGGATGGAAACACCATATATTTT.

This clone has only a few counts. This chain joins TRBV6-6 and TRBJ2-2, with 11 bases aligning to TRBD1. Germline V CDR1 and CDR2: MNHNY, SVGAGI (reference sequence). The CDR3 consists of 15 residues. With V trimmed by 5 bases and J by 6 bases, 5 bases remained unmatched. CDR3 sequence: CASSRTGGASGELFF. The CDR3 nucleotides are TGTGCCAGCAGTAGGACAGGGGGCGCATCCGGGGAGCTGTTTTTT.

The chain couples TRBV7-2 to TRBJ1-4; a weak D match, TRBD1 (5 bases). CDR3 size: 16 residues. The ends were cut back, 6 bases at V and 4 bases at J, with 18 bases in the middle. Germline V CDR1 and CDR2: SGHTA, FQGNSA. The CDR3 DNA sequence: TGTGCCAGCAGGGTCAACCTTGGACAAGTTAATGAAAAACTGTTTTTT. Protein product: CASRVNLGQVNEKLFF.

This clone is medium-sized (0.01 to 0.1%) within its sample. The chain uses TRBV5-1 and TRBJ2-7; D ambiguous. Looked up from germline, CDR1 is SGHRS and CDR2 is YFSETQ. This CDR3 is 15 amino acids long. Trimming pared 0 bases from V and 5 bases from J, leaving 15 bases between. CDR3 nucleotide sequence: TGCGCCAGCAGCTTGGCGTGGGGTCGTGTCAACGAGCAGTACTTC. It specifies CASSLAWGRVNEQYF.

By its share, this clone is large. J is TRBJ2-7 and V is TRBV4-1; TRBD1 aligns across 7 bases. Germline V gene sequence: CDR1 MGHRA, CDR2 YSYEKL. CDR3 length: 14 amino acids. V shed 1 base, J shed 2 bases, and the junction held 2 bases outside the gene matches. The CDR3 DNA is TGCGCCAGCAGCCAAGCAGACAGGGCCTACGAGCAGTACTTC. It yields the protein CASSQADRAYEQYF.

The V call is TRBV5-1, the J call TRBJ2-5; perhaps TRBD1 as D (6 bases). The DNA end favors TRBJ2-7, so the J call may be wrong. The CDR3 loop spans 14 amino acids. Germline V gene lookup returns CDR1 SGHRS and CDR2 YFSETQ. The CDR3 sequence: CASSMVGGRYEQYF. The CDR3, as DNA: TGCGCCAGCAGTATGGTAGGGGGTAGGTACGAGCAGTACTTC.

By share of the sample, this clone is medium-sized. The CDR3 spells CASSPGTGGWEQYF. As DNA, the CDR3 is TGTGCCAGCAGCCCCGGGACAGGGGGATGGGAGCAGTACTTC. The gene calls are TRBV5-6 and TRBJ2-7; 11 bases agree with TRBD1. This CDR3 contains 14 residues. J gave up 7 bases and V 4 bases, and 7 bases lay outside the gene matches. The germline V gene encodes CDR1 SGHDT and CDR2 YYEEEE.

This clone came up a few times. This rearrangement joins TRBV4-1 to TRBJ2-7, with 8 positions matching TRBD1. The DNA end is a closer match to TRBJ1-2, so the J assignment may be wrong. Germline V gene sequence: CDR1 MGHRA, CDR2 YSYEKL. CDR3 size: 14 residues. The chain's CDR3 is CASSHGQGDYGYTF. The CDR3 DNA is TGCGCCAGCAGCCACGGACAGGGAGACTATGGCTACACCTTC.

The rearrangement joins TRBV5-6 to TRBJ2-7; either TRBD1 or TRBD2 may supply D (6 bases each). Germline CDR1 reads SGHDT; CDR2 reads YYEEEE. This CDR3 has 12 amino acids. Trimming pared 0 bases from V and 11 bases from J, leaving 12 bases between. CDR3 sequence: CASSLGGGLEYF. The CDR3 nucleotides are TGTGCCAGCAGCTTGGGTGGGGGGCTGGAGTACTTC.

J is TRBJ2-7 and V is TRBV11-2; possible D gene TRBD2, 6 bases. The V end lost 1 base, the J end lost 8 bases, and 24 bases lay between the germline ends. Germline V lookup: CDR1 SGHAT, CDR2 FQNNGV. This CDR3 comprises 17 residues. The CDR3, as DNA: TGTGCCAGCAGCTTAGCCGGGGGTTACTTCAACGGGGAGAAGCAGTACTTC. Its protein product is CASSLAGGYFNGEKQYF.

This clone is termed medium-sized. This chain connects TRBV21-1 to TRBJ1-2. TRBV21-1 is recorded as a pseudogene. This CDR3 comprises 12 residues. This CDR3 is CASSKWGYGYTF. The CDR3 coding sequence is TGTGCCAGCAGCAAATGGGGCTATGGCTACACCTTC.

The V call is TRBV6-1, the J call TRBJ2-5, with no clear D. Per the germline V gene, CDR1 is MNHNS and CDR2 is SASEGT. V was cut by 5 bases and J by 3 bases, with 13 bases left in between. The length of the CDR3 is 14 residues. Here the CDR3 DNA reads TGTGCCAGCAGTCCCGAATATACTGAAGAGACCCAGTACTTC. Residues: CASSPEYTEETQYF.

A few counts support this clone. The chain is built from TRBV13 and TRBJ1-2; a weak D match, TRBD1 (6 bases). Germline V CDR1 and CDR2: PRHDT, FYEKMQ (reference sequence). Trimming stripped 5 bases from V and 8 bases from J, with 18 bases between. This CDR3 comprises 14 residues. CDR3 amino acids: CASSGTTGRRGYTF. CDR3 DNA sequence: TGTGCCAGCAGCGGAACAACAGGGAGGAGAGGCTACACCTTC.

This chain connects TRBV10-3 to TRBJ2-5, with 7 bases lining up with TRBD1. The CDR3 is 15 residues long. The junction had 9 bases not matched to a gene; V was cut back by 6 bases and J by 2 bases. Per the germline V gene, CDR1 is ENHRY and CDR2 is SYGVKD. The DNA for the CDR3 is TGTGCCATCAGCGAAAACAGGGGCCGACAAGAGACCCAGTACTTC. Residues: CAISENRGRQETQYF.

This clone came up a few times. V and J are TRBV7-3 and TRBJ2-5; D not resolved. CDR3 length equals 12 residues. Trimming pared 2 bases from V and 7 bases from J, leaving 8 bases between. Per germline, CDR1 SGHTA and CDR2 FQGTGA. CDR3 sequence (DNA): TGTGCCAGCAGCTTAGTGTACGGGACCCAGTACTTC. Its translation: CASSLVYGTQYF.

This chain joins TRBV7-2 and TRBJ2-7, with D maybe TRBD2 (6 bases). Per germline, CDR1 SGHTA and CDR2 FQGNSA. This CDR3 spans 14 amino acids. The germline V and J ends were trimmed by 4 bases and 5 bases, with 15 bases remaining between them. The CDR3 reads CASSSYPRRDEQYF. The CDR3 DNA is TGTGCCAGCAGCTCGTACCCCAGGAGGGACGAGCAGTACTTC.

V usage is TRBV7-2 and J usage is TRBJ2-7; unclear D gene. Germline loops: CDR1 SGHTA, CDR2 FQGNSA. The V end lost 2 bases, the J end lost 6 bases, and 11 bases lay between the germline ends. CDR3 length: 13 residues. As DNA, the CDR3 is TGTGCCAGCAGCTTATGGTACCGCTCCGAGCAGTACTTC. This codes for CASSLWYRSEQYF.

This clone was seen a few times. The chain is built from TRBV6-6 and TRBJ1-1; D might be TRBD1 (5 bases). Germline V lookup: CDR1 MNHNY, CDR2 SVGAGI (reference sequence). The CDR3 loop spans 11 amino acids. Deletions cut 2 bases from V and 11 bases from J, with 9 bases between. The CDR3 protein is CASSYPPGAFF. Here the CDR3 DNA reads TGTGCCAGCAGTTACCCCCCAGGGGCTTTCTTT.

J is TRBJ1-2 and V is TRBV4-1; tentatively, D is TRBD1 (5 bases). V was pared by 4 bases and J by 2 bases, with 17 bases between. Germline CDR1 is MGHRA and CDR2 is YSYEKL. There are 16 residues in the CDR3. The CDR3, as DNA: TGCGCCAGCAGCCCAGTAAAAGTGCCAGGGAACTATGGCTACACCTTC. Amino acids: CASSPVKVPGNYGYTF.

The J gene is TRBJ1-2, the V gene TRBV4-3; D call uncertain. Germline V gives CDR1 LGHNA, CDR2 YSLEER. V lost 1 base and J lost 3, with 9 bases in between. The CDR3 sequence is 14 residues long. The DNA of the CDR3 is TGCGCCAGCAGCCAAGCACCCGAGGACTATGGCTACACCTTC. Its protein is CASSQAPEDYGYTF.

The V call is TRBV4-3, the J call TRBJ2-2; 7 nucleotides line up with TRBD1. Germline CDR1 LGHNA, CDR2 YSLEER. After removal of 6 bases from V and 4 bases from J, the junction contained 11 bases not matched to a gene. This CDR3 is 16 amino acids long. CDR3 sequence (DNA): TGCGCCAGCAGGGCTAAAGGGGGCGAGGGCACCGGGGAGCTGTTTTTT. Amino acid sequence: CASRAKGGEGTGELFF.

By its share, this clone is large. The chain employs TRBV7-9 and TRBJ2-7, with D hard to call. V dropped 1 base and J dropped 2 bases, with 12 bases sitting between them. The CDR3 length is 15 residues. CDR1 and CDR2 (germline): SEHNR, FQNEAQ (reference sequence). The CDR3 loop reads CASSLVPLSPYEQYF. The CDR3 DNA follows: TGTGCCAGCAGCTTAGTTCCTCTCTCTCCCTACGAGCAGTACTTC.

This clone was seen a few times. The chain combines TRBV6-6 with TRBJ2-3; D call uncertain. Trimming took 2 bases from V and 1 from J, leaving 4 bases between them. CDR3 size: 13 residues. In germline, CDR1 is MNHNY, CDR2 SVGAGI (reference sequence). The CDR3 DNA follows: TGTGCCAGCAGTTACGTCGGCACAGATACGCAGTATTTT. It encodes CASSYVGTDTQYF.